The 16 T cell receptor beta chains below were found in one sample sequenced in a study of T cells in Graves' hyperthyroidism and ophthalmopathy. Researchers took RNA transcripts and amplified the TCR beta CDR3 regions from them. The HTBI set primed first-round TCR CDR3 RT-PCR. Via MiXCR, TCRdb re-called the multiplex PCR reads, giving one row per CDR3 protein. The table shows some 140,000 distinct CDR3 sequences, with 22% occurring only once. What was sequenced was blood. These receptors originate from a woman between 45 and 60 years old with Graves' hyperthyroidism that later progressed to Graves' ophthalmopathy.

As DNA, the CDR3 is TGTGCCAGTAGTATAGTTCCGGGCGACACTGAAGCTTTCTTT. It translates to CASSIVPGDTEAFF. The V gene is TRBV19, the J gene TRBJ1-1, with unresolved D. The V gene's germline CDR1 is LNHDA and CDR2 SQIVND (reference sequence). V gave up 1 base and J gave up 3 bases, with 9 bases separating them. The CDR3 runs 14 residues.

This clonotype was observed at least ten times. This chain links TRBV5-1 with TRBJ1-1; 10 bases fit TRBD1. V lost 2 bases, J lost 0 bases, and 10 bases stayed unmatched. This CDR3 has 18 residues. Germline V gene data show CDR1 as SGHRS and CDR2 as YFSETQ. The CDR3 loop is CASSFAGQGLGMNTEAFF. CDR3 bases: TGCGCCAGCAGCTTTGCGGGACAGGGGCTAGGGATGAACACTGAAGCTTTCTTT.

This clonotype was counted only a few times. The genes are TRBV20-1 and TRBJ1-4; the match to TRBD1 covers 9 bases. Germline trimming cut 6 bases from V and 5 bases from J; bases unmatched to any gene: 13. Germline V CDR1 and CDR2: DFQATT, SNEGSKA (reference sequence). CDR3 size: 16 residues. The CDR3 spells CSALLKTGTGNEKLFF. The CDR3 DNA sequence: TGCAGTGCACTTCTAAAAACCGGGACAGGGAATGAAAAACTGTTTTTT.

Concerning this clonotype: A much larger clone is a single base away; this may be a read error. This chain links TRBV27 with TRBJ2-5; 7 nucleotides align to TRBD2. Losses at the gene ends were 5 bases for V and 4 bases for J; bases not matched to a gene: 7. Looked up from germline, CDR1 is MNHEY and CDR2 is SMNVEV (reference sequence). This CDR3 has 14 residues. CDR3 in amino acids: CASSEGGRPETQYF. The CDR3 DNA follows: TGTGCCAGCAGTGAAGGCGGGAGACCAGAGACCCAGTACTTC.

This clonotype was observed at least ten times. The V call is TRBV7-8, the J call TRBJ1-2; weak D call: TRBD1 (5 bases). The V gene lost 0 bases and the J gene lost 3 bases, with 8 bases spanning the gap. Per germline, CDR1 SGHVS and CDR2 FQNEAQ. The CDR3 is 14 amino acids. CDR3 DNA sequence: TGTGCCAGCAGCTTAGCGCAACAGGACTATGGCTACACCTTC. Amino acids: CASSLAQQDYGYTF.

This sequence joins TRBV6-1 and TRBJ1-6; no firm D call. Trimming stripped 6 bases from V and 9 bases from J, with 15 bases between. CDR1 is MNHNS and CDR2 is SASEGT in the germline V gene. There are 14 residues in the CDR3. In nucleotides, the CDR3 is TGTGCCAGCAGAGAAACCCGAGTAGGTTCACCCCTCCACTTT. This translates into CASRETRVGSPLHF.

This clonotype was counted ten times or more. The chain carries TRBV7-8 and TRBJ2-7, with D possibly matching TRBD2 (6 bases). Trimming removed 7 bases from V and 5 bases from J, with 18 bases in between. Germline CDR1 and CDR2: SGHVS and FQNEAQ. There are 14 residues in the CDR3. Here the CDR3 reads CASTPGRGTHEQYF. The CDR3 region has the DNA TGTGCCAGCACCCCGGGTCGGGGGACCCACGAGCAGTACTTC.

V and J are TRBV12-3 or TRBV12-4 and TRBJ2-2; the D gene is possibly TRBD2 (5 bases). This CDR3 contains 16 residues. Between the trimmed V and J ends, which lost 5 bases and 6 bases, there was a span of 19 bases. The CDR3 DNA is TGTGCCAGCAGTCCGACTAATCGTCTCGGAGCCGGGGAGCTGTTTTTT. It specifies CASSPTNRLGAGELFF.

Ten or more counts support this clonotype. The genes are TRBV28 and TRBJ1-2; unclear D gene. CDR1 is MDHEN, CDR2 SYDVKM, per germline. V gave up 5 bases and J gave up 3 bases, with 16 bases separating them. The CDR3 is made up of 15 amino acids. In DNA form, the CDR3 reads TGTGCCAGCAGTCCCTCTGGCCCCGCCCACTATGGCTACACCTTC. Translating gives CASSPSGPAHYGYTF.

As DNA, the CDR3 is TGTGCCAGCAGCGTAGCGTCGTATAGGACAGTTGAAACGCAGTATTTT. This sequence encodes CASSVASYRTVETQYF. This sequence joins TRBV9 and TRBJ2-3; D is possibly TRBD1 (6 bases). V lost 0 bases and J lost 9, with 20 bases in between. Germline V CDR1 and CDR2: SGDLS, YYNGEE. This CDR3 has 16 amino acids.

This clonotype was observed a few times. The chain carries TRBV30 and TRBJ2-2; D gene unclear. V was shortened by 1 base and J by 6 bases, with 9 bases between the two germline ends. Germline CDR1 GTSNPN, CDR2 SVGIG (reference sequence). This CDR3 has 13 residues. The CDR3 nucleotides are TGTGCCTGGAGTGGGGATGTAGCCGGGGAGCTGTTTTTT. Residues: CAWSGDVAGELFF. Complete variable domain (other parts from reference TRBV30 and TRBJ2-2): SQTIHQWPATLVQPVGSPLSLECTVEGTSNPNLYWYRQAAGRGLQLLFYSVGIGQISSEVPQNLSASRPQDRQFILSSKKLLLSDSGFYLCAWSGDVAGELFFGEGSRLTVL.

This rearrangement joins TRBV7-9 to TRBJ1-2; 9 nucleotides match TRBD1. J lost 2 bases, V lost 11 bases, and 9 bases had no gene match. The CDR3 has 14 residues. Germline CDR1 reads SEHNR; CDR2 reads FQNEAQ (reference sequence). DNA for the CDR3: TGTGCCTGGAACCGGGACAGGGCGAACTATGGCTACACCTTC. Amino acids: CAWNRDRANYGYTF.

There are many counts of this clonotype. This chain links TRBV2 with TRBJ1-6; D unclear. The V gene lost 0 bases and the J gene lost 9 bases, with 21 bases spanning the gap. From germline, CDR1 is SNHLY and CDR2 FYNNEI. The CDR3 has 18 residues. CDR3 region: CASSEAYDSRGLRSPLHF. CDR3 sequence (DNA): TGTGCCAGCAGTGAAGCGTACGACTCTCGGGGTTTACGTTCACCCCTCCACTTT.

This clonotype was detected once. This chain uses TRBV5-1 with TRBJ2-1, with unresolved D. The germline CDR1 and CDR2 sequences are SGHRS and YFSETQ. This CDR3 contains 13 residues. V lost 5 bases and J 6 bases, leaving 12 bases between the germline ends. Written as DNA, the CDR3 is TGCGCCAGCAGACCTCACTTAGGCAATGAGCAGTTCTTC. This translates into CASRPHLGNEQFF.

This clonotype was seen ten or more times. The gene calls are TRBV19 and TRBJ2-1, with 8 bases that match TRBD1. Germline V gene data show CDR1 as LNHDA and CDR2 as SQIVND (reference sequence). V was pared by 7 bases and J by 5 bases, with 10 bases of the junction left unmatched. The length of the CDR3 is 15 residues. DNA of the CDR3: TGTGCCAGTACTCGAGACAGGGGAGGTAACAATGAGCAGTTCTTC. Its protein is CASTRDRGGNNEQFF. The complete variable domain, with remaining parts taken from reference TRBV19 and TRBJ2-1, reads DGGITQSPKYLFRKEGQNVTLSCEQNLNHDAMYWYRQDPGQGLRLIYYSQIVNDFQKGDIAEGYSVSREKKESFPLTVTSAQKNPTAFYLCASTRDRGGNNEQFFGPGTRLTVL.

This clonotype occurred a few times. The V gene is TRBV6-1, the J gene TRBJ1-1; D is undetermined. Germline-derived CDR1 and CDR2 are MNHNS and SASEGT. V was clipped by 5 bases and J by 1 base, with 11 bases between them. The CDR3 covers 14 residues. This CDR3 is CASSRSHKNTEAFF. CDR3 bases: TGTGCCAGCAGTAGAAGCCACAAGAACACTGAAGCTTTCTTT.